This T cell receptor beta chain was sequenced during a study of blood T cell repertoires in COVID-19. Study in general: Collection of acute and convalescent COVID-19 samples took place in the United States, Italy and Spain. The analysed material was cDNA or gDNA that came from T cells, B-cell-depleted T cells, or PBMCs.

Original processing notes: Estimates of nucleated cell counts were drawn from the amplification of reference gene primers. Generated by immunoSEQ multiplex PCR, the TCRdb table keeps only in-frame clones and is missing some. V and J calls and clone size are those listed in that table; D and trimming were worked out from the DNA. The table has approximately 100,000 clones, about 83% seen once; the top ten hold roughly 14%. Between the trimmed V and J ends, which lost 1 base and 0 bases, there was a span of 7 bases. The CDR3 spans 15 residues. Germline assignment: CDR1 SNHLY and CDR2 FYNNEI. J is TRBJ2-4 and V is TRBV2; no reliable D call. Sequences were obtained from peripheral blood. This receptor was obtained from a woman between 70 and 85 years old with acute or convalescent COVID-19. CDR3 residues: CASSEGALAKNIQYF. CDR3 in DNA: TGTGCCAGCAGTGAAGGGGCTCTAGCCAAAAACATTCAGTACTTC.